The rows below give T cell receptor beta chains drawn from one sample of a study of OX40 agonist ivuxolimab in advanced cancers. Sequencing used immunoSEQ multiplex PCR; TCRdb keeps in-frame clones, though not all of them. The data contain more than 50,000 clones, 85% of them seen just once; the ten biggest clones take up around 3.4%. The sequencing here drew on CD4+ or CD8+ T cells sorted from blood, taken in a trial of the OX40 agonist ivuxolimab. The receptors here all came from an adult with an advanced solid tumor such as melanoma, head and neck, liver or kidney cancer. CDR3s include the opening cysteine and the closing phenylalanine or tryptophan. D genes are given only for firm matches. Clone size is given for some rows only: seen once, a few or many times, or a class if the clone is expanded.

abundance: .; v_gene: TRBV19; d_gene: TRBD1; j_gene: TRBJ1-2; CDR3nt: TGTGCCAGTAGTACACCCGGCGACAGGGGAAATGGCTACACCTTC; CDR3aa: CASSTPGDRGNGYTF
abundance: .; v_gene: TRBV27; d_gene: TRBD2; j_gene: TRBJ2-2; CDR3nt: TGTGCCAGCAGTTCCGGGACTAGCGGGACCGACACCGGGGAGCTGTTTTTT; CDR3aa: CASSSGTSGTDTGELFF
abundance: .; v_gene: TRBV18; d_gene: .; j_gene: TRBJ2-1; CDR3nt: TGTGCCAGCTCACCATCGACAGCAAAGTCCCTCAATGAGCAGTTCTTC; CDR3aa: CASSPSTAKSLNEQFF
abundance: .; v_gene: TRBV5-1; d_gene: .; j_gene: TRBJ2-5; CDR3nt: TGCGCCAGCAGCTTGGCCGAGCAGCAACAAGAGACCCAGTACTTC; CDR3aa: CASSLAEQQQETQYF
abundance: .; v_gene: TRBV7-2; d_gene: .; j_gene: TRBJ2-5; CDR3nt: TGTGCCAGCAGCTCTAATGGTGGGGGAGAGGGAGAGACCCAGTACTTC; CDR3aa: CASSSNGGGEGETQYF
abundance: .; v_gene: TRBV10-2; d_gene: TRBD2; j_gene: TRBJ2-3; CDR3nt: TGCGCCAGCAGTGGACTAGCGGGAGCTGAAGATACGCAGTATTTT; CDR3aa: CASSGLAGAEDTQYF
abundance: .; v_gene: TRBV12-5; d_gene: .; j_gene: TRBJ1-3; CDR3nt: TGTGCTAGTGGTATAGACGGAAGCTCTGGAAACACCATATATTTT; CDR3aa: CASGIDGSSGNTIYF
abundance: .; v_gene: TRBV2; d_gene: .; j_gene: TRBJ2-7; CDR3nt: TGTGCCAGTTCAACGAGGAGCTCCTACGAGCAGTACTTC; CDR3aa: CASSTRSSYEQYF
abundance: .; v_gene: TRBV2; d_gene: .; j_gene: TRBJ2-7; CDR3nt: TGTGCCAGCAGGGAAGGGAGGGGGTACGAGCAGTACTTC; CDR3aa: CASREGRGYEQYF
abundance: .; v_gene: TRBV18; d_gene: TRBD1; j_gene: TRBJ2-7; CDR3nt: TGTGCCAGCTCACCGGGACAGAACTACGAGCAGTACTTC; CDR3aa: CASSPGQNYEQYF
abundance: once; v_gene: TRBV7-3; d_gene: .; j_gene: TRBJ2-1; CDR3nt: TGTGCCAGCAGCTTAGGACGGGGATTAGGGAATGAGCAGTTCTTC; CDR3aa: CASSLGRGLGNEQFF
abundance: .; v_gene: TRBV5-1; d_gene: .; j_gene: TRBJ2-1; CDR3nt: TGCGCCAGCAGCTTGGTCCTGGAGGGTGAGCAGTTCTTC; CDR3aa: CASSLVLEGEQFF
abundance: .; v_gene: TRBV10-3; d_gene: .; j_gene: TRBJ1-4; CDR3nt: TGTGCCATCGGGGGCGCTCGTAATGAAAAACTGTTTTTT; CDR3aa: CAIGGARNEKLFF
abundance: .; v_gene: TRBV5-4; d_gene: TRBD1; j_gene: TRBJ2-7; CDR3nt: TGTGCCAGCAGCTTCCCCGGACAGGGAGAGACCGAGCAGTACTTC; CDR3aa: CASSFPGQGETEQYF
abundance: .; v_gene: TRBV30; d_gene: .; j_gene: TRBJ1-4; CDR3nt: TGTGCCTGGAGTCCAGGGTCGGAGGAAAAACTGTTTTTT; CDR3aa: CAWSPGSEEKLFF
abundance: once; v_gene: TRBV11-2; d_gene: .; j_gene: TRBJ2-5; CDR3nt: TGTGCCAGCAGCTTAGGCTACATTTCGGAGACCCAGTACTTC; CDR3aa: CASSLGYISETQYF
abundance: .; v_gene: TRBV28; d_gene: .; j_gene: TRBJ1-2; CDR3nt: TGTGCCAGCAGGACCCCCGGTGGCTATGGCTACACCTTC; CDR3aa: CASRTPGGYGYTF
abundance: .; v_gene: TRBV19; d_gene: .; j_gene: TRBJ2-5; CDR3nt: TGTGCCAGTAGTATGCAGGGGAGCCAAGAGACCCAGTACTTC; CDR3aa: CASSMQGSQETQYF
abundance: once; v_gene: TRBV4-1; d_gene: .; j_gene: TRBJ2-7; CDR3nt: TGCGCCAGCAGCCAAGACAGATACGAGCAGTACTTC; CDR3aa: CASSQDRYEQYF
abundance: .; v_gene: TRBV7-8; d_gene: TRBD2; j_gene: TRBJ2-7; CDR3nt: TGTGCCAGCAGCTCCCTAAGGCTAGCGGGAGTCGAGCAGTACTTC; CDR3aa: CASSSLRLAGVEQYF
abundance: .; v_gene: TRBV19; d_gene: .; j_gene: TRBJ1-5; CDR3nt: TGTGCCAGTGCTACAGGGTTTCAGCCCCAGCATTTT; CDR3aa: CASATGFQPQHF
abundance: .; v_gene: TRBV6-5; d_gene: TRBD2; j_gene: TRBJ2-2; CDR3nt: TGTGCCAGCAGTTGGCTAGCGGGCACCGGGGAGCTGTTTTTT; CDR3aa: CASSWLAGTGELFF
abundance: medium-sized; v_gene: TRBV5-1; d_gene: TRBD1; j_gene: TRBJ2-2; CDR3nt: TGCGCCAGCAGCTTGGCTAACGACAGGGTCGGCGGGGAGCTGTTTTTT; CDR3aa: CASSLANDRVGGELFF
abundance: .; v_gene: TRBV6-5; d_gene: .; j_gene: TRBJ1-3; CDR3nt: TGTGCCAGCAGTTACTCCAGAGGCTCTGGAAACACCATATATTTT; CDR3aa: CASSYSRGSGNTIYF
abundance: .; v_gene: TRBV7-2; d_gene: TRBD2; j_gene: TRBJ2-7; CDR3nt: TGTGCCACGGGACTAGCGGGAGGGCGCACCTACGAGCAGTACTTC; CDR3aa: CATGLAGGRTYEQYF
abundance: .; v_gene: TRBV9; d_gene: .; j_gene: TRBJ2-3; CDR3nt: TGTGCCAGCAGCGCGTCCGACCCGGCAGATACGCAGTATTTT; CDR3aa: CASSASDPADTQYF
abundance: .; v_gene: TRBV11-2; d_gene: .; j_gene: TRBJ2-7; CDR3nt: TGTGCCAGCAGCTTATCCCCGTCGGCGTCGAGGGCGCAGTACTTC; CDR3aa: CASSLSPSASRAQYF
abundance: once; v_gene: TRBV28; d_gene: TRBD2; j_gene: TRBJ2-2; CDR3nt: TGTGCCAGCAGGGTAGCGGGAGCCTCCACCGGGGAGCTGTTTTTT; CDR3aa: CASRVAGASTGELFF
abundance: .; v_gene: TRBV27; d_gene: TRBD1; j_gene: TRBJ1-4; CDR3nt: TGTGCCAGCGGTAAACAGGGGGGTGAAAAACTGTTTTTT; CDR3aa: CASGKQGGEKLFF
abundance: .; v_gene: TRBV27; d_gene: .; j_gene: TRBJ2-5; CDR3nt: TGTGCCAGCAGTTTATCCGTTTTGGATACCCAGTACTTC; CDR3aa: CASSLSVLDTQYF
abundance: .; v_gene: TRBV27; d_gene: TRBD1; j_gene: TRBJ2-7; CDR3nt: TGTGCCAGCAGTCCTTGGACAGGGAATTACGAGCAGTACTTC; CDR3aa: CASSPWTGNYEQYF
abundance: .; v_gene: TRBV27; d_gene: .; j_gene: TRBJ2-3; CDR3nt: TGTGCCAGCAGGATCCGGGCCCAGGGAGATACGCAGTATTTT; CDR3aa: CASRIRAQGDTQYF
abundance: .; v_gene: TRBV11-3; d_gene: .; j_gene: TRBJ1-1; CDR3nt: TGTGCCAGCAGCTCTGCTAGGGGGTCTGAAGCTTTCTTT; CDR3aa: CASSSARGSEAFF
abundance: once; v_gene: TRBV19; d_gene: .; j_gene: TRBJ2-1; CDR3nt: TGTGCCAGTAGTATCGGAGGGGCACGGGAGCAGTTCTTC; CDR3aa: CASSIGGAREQFF
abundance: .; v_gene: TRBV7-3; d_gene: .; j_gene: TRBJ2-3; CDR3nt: TGTGCCAGCAGCTTAACAGGGGGGGATACGCAGTATTTT; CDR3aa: CASSLTGGDTQYF
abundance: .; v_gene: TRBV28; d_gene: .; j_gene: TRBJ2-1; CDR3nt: TGTGCCAGCAGCCCGGACACGAGCTCCTACAATGAGCAGTTCTTC; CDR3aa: CASSPDTSSYNEQFF
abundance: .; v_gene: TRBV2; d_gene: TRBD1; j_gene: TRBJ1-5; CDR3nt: TGTGCCAGCAGAGACAGGGGAATTAATCAGCCCCAGCATTTT; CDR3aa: CASRDRGINQPQHF
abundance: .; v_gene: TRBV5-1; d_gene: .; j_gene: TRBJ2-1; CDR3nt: TGCGCCAGCAGAGAGCCTTCGGGTGGGGGGAGCTCCTACAATGAGCAGTTCTTC; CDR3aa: CASREPSGGGSSYNEQFF
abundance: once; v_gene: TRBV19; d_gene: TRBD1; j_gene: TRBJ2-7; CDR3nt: TGTGCCAGTAGTCCACAGGGGCTCTACGAGCAGTACTTC; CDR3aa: CASSPQGLYEQYF
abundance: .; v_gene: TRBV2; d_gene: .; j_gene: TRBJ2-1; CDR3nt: TGTGCCAGCAAAGGCTCTCAGAACTCCTACAATGAGCAGTTCTTC; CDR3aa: CASKGSQNSYNEQFF
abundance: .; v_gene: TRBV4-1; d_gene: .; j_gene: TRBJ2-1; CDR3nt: TGCGCCAGCAGCCAAGAGGGCGCTGTAGCGCAGGAAAGCTACAATGAGCAGTTCTTC; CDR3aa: CASSQEGAVAQESYNEQFF
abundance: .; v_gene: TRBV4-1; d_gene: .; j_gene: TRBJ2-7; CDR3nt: TGCGCCAGCAGCCAAGGGGGGACCTGGGTGCAGTACTTC; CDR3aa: CASSQGGTWVQYF
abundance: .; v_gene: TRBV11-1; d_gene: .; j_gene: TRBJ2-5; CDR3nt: TGTGCCAGCAGCCCTCTTAATAAGGAGACCCAGTACTTC; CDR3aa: CASSPLNKETQYF
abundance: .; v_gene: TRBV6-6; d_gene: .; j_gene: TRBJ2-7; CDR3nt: TGTGCCAGCAGTCCAGGGACTCTATACGAGCAGTACTTC; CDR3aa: CASSPGTLYEQYF
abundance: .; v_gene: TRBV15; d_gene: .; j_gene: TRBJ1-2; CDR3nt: TGTGCCACCAGCGACGAAGGGGCCCACCTCTATGGCTACACCTTC; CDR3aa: CATSDEGAHLYGYTF
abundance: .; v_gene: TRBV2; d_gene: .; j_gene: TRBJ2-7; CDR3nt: TGTGCCAGCGGGAGAGAGCAGTACTTC; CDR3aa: CASGREQYF
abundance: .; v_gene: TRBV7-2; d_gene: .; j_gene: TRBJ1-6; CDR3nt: TGTGCCAGCAGCCCTAAAGCGGGGCAGGTTCTACCCCTCCACTTT; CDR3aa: CASSPKAGQVLPLHF
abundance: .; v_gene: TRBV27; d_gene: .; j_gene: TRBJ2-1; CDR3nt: TGTGCCAGCAGTTTATGGGCGGCGAACTACAATGAGCAGTTCTTC; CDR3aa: CASSLWAANYNEQFF
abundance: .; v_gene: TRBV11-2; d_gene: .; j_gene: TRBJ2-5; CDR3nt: TGTGCCAGCAGCTTAGATCGGGTAGGGCTACATAAAGAGACCCAGTACTTC; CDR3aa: CASSLDRVGLHKETQYF
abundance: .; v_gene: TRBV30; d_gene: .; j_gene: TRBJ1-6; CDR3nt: TGTGCCTGCTACGGAAGCTCCTATAATTCACCCCTCCACTTT; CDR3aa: CACYGSSYNSPLHF
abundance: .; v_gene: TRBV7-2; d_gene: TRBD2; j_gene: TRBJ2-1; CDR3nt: TGTGCCAGCAGCTTAGTGGCTAGCGGGGGCTTCTCCTACAATGAGCAGTTCTTC; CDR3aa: CASSLVASGGFSYNEQFF
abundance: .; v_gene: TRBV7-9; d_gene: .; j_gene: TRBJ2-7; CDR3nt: TGTGCCAGCAGCCCCAAGGCCGCAGGGCCTAACGAGCAGTACTTC; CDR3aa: CASSPKAAGPNEQYF
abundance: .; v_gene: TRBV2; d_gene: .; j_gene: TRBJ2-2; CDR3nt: TGTGCCAGCAGAGGTTTTAGAGGGACCGGGGAGCTGTTTTTT; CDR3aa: CASRGFRGTGELFF